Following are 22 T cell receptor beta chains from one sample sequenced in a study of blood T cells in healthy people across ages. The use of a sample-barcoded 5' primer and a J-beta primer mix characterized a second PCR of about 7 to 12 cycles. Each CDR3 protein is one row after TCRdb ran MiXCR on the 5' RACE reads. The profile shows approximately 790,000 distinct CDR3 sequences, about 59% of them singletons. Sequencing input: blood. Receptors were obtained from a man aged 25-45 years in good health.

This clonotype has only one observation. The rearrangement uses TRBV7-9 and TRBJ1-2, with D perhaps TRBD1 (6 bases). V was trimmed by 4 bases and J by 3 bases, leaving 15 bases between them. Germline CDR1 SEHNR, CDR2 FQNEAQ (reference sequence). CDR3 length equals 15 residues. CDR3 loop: CASSSLGGPDYGYTF. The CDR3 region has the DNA TGTGCCAGCAGCTCCTTGGGGGGGCCTGACTATGGCTACACCTTC.

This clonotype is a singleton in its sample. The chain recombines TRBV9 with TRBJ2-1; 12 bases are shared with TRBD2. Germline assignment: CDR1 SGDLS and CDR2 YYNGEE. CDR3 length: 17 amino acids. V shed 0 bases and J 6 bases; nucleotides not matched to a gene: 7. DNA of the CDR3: TGTGCCAGCAGCGTAGTCGCTAGCGGGGGGGCCCGCAATGAGCAGTTCTTC. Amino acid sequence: CASSVVASGGARNEQFF.

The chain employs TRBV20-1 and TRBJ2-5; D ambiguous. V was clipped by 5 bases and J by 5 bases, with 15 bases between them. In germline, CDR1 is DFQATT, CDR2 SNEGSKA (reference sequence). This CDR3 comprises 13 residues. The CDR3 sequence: CSAPSSSRETQYF. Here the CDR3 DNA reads TGCAGTGCTCCCTCGAGCAGTAGGGAGACCCAGTACTTC.

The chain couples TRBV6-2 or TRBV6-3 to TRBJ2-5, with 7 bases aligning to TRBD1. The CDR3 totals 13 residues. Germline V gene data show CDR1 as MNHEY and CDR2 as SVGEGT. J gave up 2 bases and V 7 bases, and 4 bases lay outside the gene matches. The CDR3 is CASTGQTQETQYF. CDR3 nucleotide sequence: TGTGCCAGCACGGGACAGACACAAGAGACCCAGTACTTC.

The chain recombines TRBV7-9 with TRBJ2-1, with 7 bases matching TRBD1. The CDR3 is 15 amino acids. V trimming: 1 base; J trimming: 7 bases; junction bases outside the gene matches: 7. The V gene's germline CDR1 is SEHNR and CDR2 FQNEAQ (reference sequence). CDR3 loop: CASSLVSQGVNEQFF. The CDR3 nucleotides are TGTGCCAGCAGCTTAGTTAGCCAGGGGGTTAATGAGCAGTTCTTC.

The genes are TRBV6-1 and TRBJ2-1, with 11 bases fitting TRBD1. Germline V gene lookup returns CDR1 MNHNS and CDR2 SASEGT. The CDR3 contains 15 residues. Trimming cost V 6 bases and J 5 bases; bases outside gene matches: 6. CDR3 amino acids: CASSRDRGGNNEQFF. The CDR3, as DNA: TGTGCCAGCAGCCGGGACAGGGGGGGGAACAATGAGCAGTTCTTC.

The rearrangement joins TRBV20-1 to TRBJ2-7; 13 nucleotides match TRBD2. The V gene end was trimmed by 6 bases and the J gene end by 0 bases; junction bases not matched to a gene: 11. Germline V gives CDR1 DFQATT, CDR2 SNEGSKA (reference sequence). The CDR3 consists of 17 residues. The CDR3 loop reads CSAKTTSGGPSSYEQYF. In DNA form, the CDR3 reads TGCAGTGCGAAGACGACTAGCGGGGGGCCTAGCTCCTACGAGCAGTACTTC.

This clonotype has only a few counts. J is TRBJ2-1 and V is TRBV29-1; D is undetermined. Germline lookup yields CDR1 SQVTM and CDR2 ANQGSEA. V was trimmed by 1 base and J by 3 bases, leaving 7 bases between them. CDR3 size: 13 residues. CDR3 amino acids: CSVEGTLYNEQFF. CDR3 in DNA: TGCAGCGTTGAAGGGACCCTCTACAATGAGCAGTTCTTC.

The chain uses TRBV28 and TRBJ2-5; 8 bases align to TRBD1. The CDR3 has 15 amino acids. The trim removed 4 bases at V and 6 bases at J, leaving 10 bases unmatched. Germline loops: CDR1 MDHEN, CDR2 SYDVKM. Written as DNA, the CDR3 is TGTGCCAGCAGTTCAGGAGGACAGGGCGGACAGACCCAGTACTTC. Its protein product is CASSSGGQGGQTQYF.

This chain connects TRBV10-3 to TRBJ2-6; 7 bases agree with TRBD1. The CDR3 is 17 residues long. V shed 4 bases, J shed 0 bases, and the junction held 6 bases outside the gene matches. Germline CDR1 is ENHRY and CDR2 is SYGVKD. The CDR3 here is CAISVSNRGSGANVLTF. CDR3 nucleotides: TGTGCCATCAGTGTCTCCAACAGGGGCTCTGGGGCCAACGTCCTGACTTTC.

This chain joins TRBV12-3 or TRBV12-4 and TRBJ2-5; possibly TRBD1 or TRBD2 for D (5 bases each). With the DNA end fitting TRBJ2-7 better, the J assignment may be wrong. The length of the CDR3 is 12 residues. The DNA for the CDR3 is TGTGCCAACAGACTCGAGGGGTACGAGCAGTACTTC. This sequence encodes CANRLEGYEQYF.

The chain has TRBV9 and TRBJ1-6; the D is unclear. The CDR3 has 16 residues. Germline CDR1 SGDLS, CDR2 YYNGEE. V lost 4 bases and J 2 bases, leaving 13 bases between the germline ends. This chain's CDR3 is CASSPTSNTYNSPLHF. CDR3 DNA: TGTGCCAGCAGCCCAACGTCGAATACCTATAATTCACCCCTCCACTTT.

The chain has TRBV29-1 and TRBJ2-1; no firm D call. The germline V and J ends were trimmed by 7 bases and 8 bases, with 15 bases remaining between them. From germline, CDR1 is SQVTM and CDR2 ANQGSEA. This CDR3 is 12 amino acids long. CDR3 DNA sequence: TGCAGCGCCTTGCCGGTTGGCCATGAGCAGTTCTTC. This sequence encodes CSALPVGHEQFF.

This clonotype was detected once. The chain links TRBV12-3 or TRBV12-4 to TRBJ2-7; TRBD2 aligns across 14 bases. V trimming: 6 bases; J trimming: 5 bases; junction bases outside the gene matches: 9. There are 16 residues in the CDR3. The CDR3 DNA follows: TGTGCCAGCAGCTTGACTAGCGGGGGGGCAAGAAACGAGCAGTACTTC. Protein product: CASSLTSGGARNEQYF.

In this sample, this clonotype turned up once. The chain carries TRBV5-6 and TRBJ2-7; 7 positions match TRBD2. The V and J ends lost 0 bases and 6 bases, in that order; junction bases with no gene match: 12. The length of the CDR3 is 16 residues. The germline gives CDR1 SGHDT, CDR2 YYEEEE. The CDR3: CASSLGVGGSRSEQYF. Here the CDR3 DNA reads TGTGCCAGCAGCTTGGGGGTCGGCGGGAGCAGGAGCGAGCAGTACTTC. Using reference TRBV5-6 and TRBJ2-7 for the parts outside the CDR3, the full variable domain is DAGVTQSPTHLIKTRGQQVTLRCSPKSGHDTVSWYQQALGQGPQFIFQYYEEEERQRGNFPDRFSGHQFPNYSSELNVNALLLGDSALYLCASSLGVGGSRSEQYFGPGTRLTVT.

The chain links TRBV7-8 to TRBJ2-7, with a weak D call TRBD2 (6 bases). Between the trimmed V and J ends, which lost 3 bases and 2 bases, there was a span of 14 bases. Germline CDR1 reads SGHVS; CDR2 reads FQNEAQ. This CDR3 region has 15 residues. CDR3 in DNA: TGTGCCAGCAGCTTGGGCAGGACTATGACCTACGAGCAGTACTTC. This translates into CASSLGRTMTYEQYF.

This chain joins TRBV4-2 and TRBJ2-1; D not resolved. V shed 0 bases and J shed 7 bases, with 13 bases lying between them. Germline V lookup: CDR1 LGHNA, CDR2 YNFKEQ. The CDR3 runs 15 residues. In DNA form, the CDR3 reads TGTGCCAGCAGCCAAGACCGCGTGAACGGAAATGAGCAGTTCTTC. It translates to CASSQDRVNGNEQFF.

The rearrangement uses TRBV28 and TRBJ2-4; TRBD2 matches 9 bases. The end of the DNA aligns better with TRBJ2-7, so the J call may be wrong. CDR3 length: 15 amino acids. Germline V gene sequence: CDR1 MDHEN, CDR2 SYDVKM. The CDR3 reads CASSLSLAGRYEQYF. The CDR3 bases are TGTGCCAGCAGTTTAAGCCTAGCGGGGCGCTACGAGCAGTACTTC.

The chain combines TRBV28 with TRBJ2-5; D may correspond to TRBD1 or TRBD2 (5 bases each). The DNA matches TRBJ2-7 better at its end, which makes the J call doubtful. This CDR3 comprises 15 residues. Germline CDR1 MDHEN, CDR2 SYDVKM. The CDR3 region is CASSPTSWGFDEQYF. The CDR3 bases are TGTGCCAGCAGTCCTACTAGTTGGGGGTTCGACGAGCAGTACTTC.

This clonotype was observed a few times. CDR3 region: CASSLRRTEQYF. The DNA of the CDR3 is TGTGCCAGCAGTCTTAGGCGGACCGAGCAGTACTTC. This chain links TRBV12-3 or TRBV12-4 with TRBJ2-7, with D unclear. V dropped 5 bases and J dropped 6 bases, with 11 bases sitting between them. CDR3 length: 12 residues.

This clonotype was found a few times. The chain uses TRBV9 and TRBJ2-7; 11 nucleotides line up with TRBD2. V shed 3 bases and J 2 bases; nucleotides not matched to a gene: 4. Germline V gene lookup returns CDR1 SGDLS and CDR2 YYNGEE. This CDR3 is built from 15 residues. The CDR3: CASSASGGPTYEQYF. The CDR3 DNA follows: TGTGCCAGCAGCGCTAGCGGGGGGCCGACCTACGAGCAGTACTTC.

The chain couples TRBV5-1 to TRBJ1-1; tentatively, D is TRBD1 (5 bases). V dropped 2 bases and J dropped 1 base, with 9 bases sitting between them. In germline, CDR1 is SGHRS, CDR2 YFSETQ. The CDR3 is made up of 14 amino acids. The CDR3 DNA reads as TGCGCCAGCAGCTTCAACCAGGGGAACACTGAAGCTTTCTTT. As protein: CASSFNQGNTEAFF. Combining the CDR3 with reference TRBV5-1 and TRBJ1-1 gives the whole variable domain KAGVTQTPRYLIKTRGQQVTLSCSPISGHRSVSWYQQTPGQGLQFLFEYFSETQRNKGNFPGRFSGRQFSNSRSEMNVSTLELGDSALYLCASSFNQGNTEAFFGQGTRLTVV.